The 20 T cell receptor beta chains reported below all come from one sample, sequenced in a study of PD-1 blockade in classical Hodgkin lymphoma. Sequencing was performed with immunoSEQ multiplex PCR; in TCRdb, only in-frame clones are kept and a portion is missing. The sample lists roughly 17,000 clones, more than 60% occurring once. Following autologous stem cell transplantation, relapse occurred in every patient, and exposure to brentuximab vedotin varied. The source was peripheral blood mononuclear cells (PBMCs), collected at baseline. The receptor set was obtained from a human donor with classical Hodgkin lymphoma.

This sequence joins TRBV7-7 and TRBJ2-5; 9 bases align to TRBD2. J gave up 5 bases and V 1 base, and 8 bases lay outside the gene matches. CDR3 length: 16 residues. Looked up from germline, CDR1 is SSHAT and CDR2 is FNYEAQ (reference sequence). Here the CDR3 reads CASSLGVRGGRETQYF. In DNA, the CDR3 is TGTGCCAGCAGCTTAGGGGTGCGGGGGGGCAGGGAGACCCAGTACTTC.

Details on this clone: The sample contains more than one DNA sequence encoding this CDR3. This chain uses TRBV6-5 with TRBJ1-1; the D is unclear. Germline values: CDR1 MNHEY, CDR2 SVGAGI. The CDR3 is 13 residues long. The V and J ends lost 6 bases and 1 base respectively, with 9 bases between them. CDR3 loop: CASRTTENTEAFF. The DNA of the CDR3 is TGTGCCAGCAGGACGACGGAGAACACTGAAGCTTTCTTT.

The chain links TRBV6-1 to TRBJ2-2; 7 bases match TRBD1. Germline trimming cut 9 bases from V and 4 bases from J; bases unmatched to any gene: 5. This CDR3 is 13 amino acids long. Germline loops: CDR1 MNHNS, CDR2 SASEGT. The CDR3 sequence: CASRGPGTGELFF. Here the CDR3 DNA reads TGTGCCAGTAGGGGGCCCGGCACCGGGGAGCTGTTTTTT.

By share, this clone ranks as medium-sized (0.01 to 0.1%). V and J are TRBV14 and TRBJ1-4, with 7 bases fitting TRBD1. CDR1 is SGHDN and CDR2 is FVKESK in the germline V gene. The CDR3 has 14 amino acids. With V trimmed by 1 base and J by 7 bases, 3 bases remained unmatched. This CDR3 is CASSQGRGPEKLFF. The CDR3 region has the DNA TGTGCCAGCAGCCAAGGGAGGGGGCCTGAAAAACTGTTTTTT.

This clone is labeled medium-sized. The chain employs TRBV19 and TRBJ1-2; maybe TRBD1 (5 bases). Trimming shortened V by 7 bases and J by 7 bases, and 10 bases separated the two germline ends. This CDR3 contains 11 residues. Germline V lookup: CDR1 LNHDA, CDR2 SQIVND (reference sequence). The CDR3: CASKSGPGYTF. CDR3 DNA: TGTGCCAGTAAATCGGGGCCTGGCTACACCTTC.

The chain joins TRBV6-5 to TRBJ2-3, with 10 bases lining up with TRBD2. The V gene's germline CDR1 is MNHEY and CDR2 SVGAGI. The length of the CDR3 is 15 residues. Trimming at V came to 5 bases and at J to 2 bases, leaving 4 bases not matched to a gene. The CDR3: CASSGGLAATDTQYF. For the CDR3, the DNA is TGTGCCAGCAGTGGCGGACTAGCGGCCACAGATACGCAGTATTTT.

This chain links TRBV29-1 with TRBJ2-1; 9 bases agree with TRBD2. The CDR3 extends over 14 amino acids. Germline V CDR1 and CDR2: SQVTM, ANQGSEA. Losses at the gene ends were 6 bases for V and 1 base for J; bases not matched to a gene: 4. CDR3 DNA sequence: TGCAGCGTAATAGCGGGAGTATCCTACAATGAGCAGTTCTTC. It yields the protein CSVIAGVSYNEQFF.

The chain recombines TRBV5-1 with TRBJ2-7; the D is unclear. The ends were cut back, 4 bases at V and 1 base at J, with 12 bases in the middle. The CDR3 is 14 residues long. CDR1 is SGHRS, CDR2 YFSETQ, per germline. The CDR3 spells CASSPGPASYEQYF. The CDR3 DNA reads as TGCGCCAGCAGCCCCGGTCCCGCTTCCTACGAGCAGTACTTC. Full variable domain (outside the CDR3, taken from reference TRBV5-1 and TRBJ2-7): KAGVTQTPRYLIKTRGQQVTLSCSPISGHRSVSWYQQTPGQGLQFLFEYFSETQRNKGNFPGRFSGRQFSNSRSEMNVSTLELGDSALYLCASSPGPASYEQYFGPGTRLTVT.

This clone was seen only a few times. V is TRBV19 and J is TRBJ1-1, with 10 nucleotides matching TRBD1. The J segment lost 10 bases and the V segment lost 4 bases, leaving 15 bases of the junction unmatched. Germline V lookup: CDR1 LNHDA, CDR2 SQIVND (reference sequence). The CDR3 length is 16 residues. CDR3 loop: CASSTYNRDRGQSAFF. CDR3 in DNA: TGTGCCAGTAGTACCTACAACCGGGACAGGGGCCAGTCAGCTTTCTTT. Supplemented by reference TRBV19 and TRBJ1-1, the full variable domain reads DGGITQSPKYLFRKEGQNVTLSCEQNLNHDAMYWYRQDPGQGLRLIYYSQIVNDFQKGDIAEGYSVSREKKESFPLTVTSAQKNPTAFYLCASSTYNRDRGQSAFFGQGTRLTVV.

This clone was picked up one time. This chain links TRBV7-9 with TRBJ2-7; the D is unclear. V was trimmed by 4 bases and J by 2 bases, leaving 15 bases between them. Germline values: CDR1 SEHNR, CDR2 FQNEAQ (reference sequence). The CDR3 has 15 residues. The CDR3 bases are TGTGCCAGCAGCTCTGACTCTGGTCTCGCCTACGAGCAGTACTTC. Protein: CASSSDSGLAYEQYF.

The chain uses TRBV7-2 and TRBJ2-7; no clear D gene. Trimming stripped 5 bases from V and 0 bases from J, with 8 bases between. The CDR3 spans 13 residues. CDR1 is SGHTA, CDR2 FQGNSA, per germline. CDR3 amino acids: CASSAAASYEQYF. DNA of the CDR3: TGTGCCAGCAGCGCTGCGGCCTCCTACGAGCAGTACTTC.

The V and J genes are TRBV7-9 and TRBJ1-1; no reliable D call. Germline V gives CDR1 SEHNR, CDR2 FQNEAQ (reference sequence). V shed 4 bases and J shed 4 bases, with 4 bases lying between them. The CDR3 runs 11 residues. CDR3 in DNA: TGTGCCAGCAGCTCGCTCACTGAAGCTTTCTTT. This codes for CASSSLTEAFF.

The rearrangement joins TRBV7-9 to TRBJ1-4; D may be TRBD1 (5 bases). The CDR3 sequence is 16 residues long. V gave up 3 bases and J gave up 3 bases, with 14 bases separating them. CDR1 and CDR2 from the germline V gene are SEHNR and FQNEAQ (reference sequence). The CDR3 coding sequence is TGTGCCAGCAGCTTCCAAGGGACGGTCTCTAATGAAAAACTGTTTTTT. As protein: CASSFQGTVSNEKLFF.

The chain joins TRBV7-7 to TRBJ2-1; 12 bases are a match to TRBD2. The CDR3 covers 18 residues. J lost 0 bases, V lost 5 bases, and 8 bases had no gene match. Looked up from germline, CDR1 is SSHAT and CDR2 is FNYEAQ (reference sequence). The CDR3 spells CASSPGTSGSSSYNEQFF. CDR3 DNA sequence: TGTGCCAGCAGCCCCGGGACTAGCGGGTCCAGCTCCTACAATGAGCAGTTCTTC.

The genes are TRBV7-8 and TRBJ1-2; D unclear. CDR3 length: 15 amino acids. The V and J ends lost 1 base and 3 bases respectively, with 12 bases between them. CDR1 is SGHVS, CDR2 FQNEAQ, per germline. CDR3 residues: CASSLDPRIYYGYTF. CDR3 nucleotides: TGTGCCAGCAGCTTAGATCCCAGGATTTACTATGGCTACACCTTC.

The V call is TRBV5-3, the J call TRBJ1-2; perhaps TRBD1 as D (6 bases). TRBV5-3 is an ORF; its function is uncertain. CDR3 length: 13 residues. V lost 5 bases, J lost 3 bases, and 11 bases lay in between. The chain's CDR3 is CARSPYRDYGYTF. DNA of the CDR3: TGTGCCAGAAGTCCTTACAGGGACTATGGCTACACCTTC.

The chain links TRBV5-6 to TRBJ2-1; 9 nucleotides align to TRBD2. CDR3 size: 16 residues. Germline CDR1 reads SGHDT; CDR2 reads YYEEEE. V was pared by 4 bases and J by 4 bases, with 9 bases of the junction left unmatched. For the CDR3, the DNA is TGTGCCAGCAGCGGAACCGGGACTAGCTATTACAATGAGCAGTTCTTC. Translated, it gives CASSGTGTSYYNEQFF.

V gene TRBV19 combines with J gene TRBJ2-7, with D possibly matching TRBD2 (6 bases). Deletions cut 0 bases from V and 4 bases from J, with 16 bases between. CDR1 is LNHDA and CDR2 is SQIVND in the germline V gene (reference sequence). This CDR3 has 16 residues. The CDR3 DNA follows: TGTGCCAGTAGTATAGAGGCCGGGTCCGCGGGATACGAGCAGTACTTC. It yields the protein CASSIEAGSAGYEQYF.

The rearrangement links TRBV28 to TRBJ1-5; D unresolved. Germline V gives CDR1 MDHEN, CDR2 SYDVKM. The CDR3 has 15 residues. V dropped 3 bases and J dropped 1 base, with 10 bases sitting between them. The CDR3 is CASSFAGGSNQPQHF. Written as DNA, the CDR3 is TGTGCCAGCAGTTTCGCAGGAGGGAGCAATCAGCCCCAGCATTTT.

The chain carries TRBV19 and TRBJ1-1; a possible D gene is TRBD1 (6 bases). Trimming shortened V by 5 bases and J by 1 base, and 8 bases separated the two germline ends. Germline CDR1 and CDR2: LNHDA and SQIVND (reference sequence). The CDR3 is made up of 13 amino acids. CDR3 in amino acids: CASSFRGNTEAFF. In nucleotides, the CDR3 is TGTGCCAGTAGTTTCAGGGGGAACACTGAAGCTTTCTTT.